This T cell receptor (beta chain) was sequenced for a study of cytomegalovirus exposure and HLA in healthy donors. The PCR contained 60 Vbeta and 13 Jbeta primers. Profiling relied on immunoSEQ multiplex PCR, and the TCRdb table lists in-frame clones only, not all of them. The profile covers around 120,000 clones, with about 59% appearing a single time and roughly 9.8% taken by the ten largest. The sample holds a few counts of this clone. Its antigen is not identified. V was pared by 0 bases and J by 5 bases, with 12 bases between. Germline values: CDR1 SGDLS, CDR2 YYNGEE. This CDR3 has 15 amino acids. Study outcomes and limitations: Later on, an analysis showed TCR association rates differing by HLA locus, with DRB1 the most and HLA-C the fewest.

Sequencing was performed on PBMCs. V usage is TRBV9 and J usage is TRBJ2-1; D is possibly TRBD2 (5 bases). This clonotype originated in a woman in her 40s in good health and CMV-seropositive. CDR3 loop: CASSVDGNRHNEQFF. The CDR3, as DNA: TGTGCCAGCAGCGTAGACGGGAACCGCCACAATGAGCAGTTCTTC.